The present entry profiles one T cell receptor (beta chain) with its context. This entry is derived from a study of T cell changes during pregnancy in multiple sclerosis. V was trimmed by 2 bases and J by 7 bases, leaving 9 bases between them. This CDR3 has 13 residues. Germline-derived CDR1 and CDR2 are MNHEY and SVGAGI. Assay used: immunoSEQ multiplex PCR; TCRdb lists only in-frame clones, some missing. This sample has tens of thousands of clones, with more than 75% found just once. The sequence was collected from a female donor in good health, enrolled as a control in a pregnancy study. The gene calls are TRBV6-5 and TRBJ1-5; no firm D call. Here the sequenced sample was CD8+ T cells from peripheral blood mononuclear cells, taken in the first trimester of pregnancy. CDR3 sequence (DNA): TGTGCCAGCAGTTACCAGTGGGCCCAGCCCCAGCATTTT. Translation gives CASSYQWAQPQHF.